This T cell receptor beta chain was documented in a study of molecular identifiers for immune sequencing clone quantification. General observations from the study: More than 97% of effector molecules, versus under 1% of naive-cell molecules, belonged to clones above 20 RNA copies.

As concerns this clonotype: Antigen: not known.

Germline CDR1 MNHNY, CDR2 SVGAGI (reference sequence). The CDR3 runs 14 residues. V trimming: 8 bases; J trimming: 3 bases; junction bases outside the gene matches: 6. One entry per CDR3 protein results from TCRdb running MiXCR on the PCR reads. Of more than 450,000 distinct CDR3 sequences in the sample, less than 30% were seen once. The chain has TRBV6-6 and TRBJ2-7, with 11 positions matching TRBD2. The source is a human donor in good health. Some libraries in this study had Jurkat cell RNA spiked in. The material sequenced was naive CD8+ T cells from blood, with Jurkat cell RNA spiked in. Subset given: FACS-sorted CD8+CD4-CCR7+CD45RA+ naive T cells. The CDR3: CASAPGLAVYEQYF. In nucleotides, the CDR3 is TGTGCCAGCGCGCCGGGACTAGCGGTCTACGAGCAGTACTTC.